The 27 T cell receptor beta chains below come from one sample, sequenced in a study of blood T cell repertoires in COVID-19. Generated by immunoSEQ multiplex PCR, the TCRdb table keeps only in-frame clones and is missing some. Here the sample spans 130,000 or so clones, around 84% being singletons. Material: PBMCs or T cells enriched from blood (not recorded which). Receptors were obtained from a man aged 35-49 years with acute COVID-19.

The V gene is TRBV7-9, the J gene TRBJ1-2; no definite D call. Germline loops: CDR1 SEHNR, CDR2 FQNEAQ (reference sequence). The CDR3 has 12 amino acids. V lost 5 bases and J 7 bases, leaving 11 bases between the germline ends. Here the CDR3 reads CASSDLWSGYTF. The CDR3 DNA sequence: TGTGCCAGCAGCGACCTTTGGAGTGGCTACACCTTC. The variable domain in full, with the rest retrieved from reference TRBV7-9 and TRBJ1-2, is DTGVSQNPRHKITKRGQNVTFRCDPISEHNRLYWYRQTLGQGPEFLTYFQNEAQLEKSRLLSDRFSAERPKGSFSTLEIQRTEQGDSAMYLCASSDLWSGYTFGSGTRLTVV.

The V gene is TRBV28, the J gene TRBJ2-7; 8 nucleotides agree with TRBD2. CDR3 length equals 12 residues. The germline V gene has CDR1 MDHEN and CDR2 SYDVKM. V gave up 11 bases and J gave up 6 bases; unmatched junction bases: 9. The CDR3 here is CAARGSGIEQYF. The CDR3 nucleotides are TGTGCCGCCCGGGGTAGCGGGATCGAGCAGTACTTC.

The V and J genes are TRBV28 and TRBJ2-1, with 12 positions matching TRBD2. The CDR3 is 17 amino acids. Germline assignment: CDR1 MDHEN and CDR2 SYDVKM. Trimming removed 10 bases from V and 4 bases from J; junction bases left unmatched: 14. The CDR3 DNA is TGTGCCACCTTCTCAACCGGGACTAGCGGGTTATACAATGAGCAGTTCTTC. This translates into CATFSTGTSGLYNEQFF.

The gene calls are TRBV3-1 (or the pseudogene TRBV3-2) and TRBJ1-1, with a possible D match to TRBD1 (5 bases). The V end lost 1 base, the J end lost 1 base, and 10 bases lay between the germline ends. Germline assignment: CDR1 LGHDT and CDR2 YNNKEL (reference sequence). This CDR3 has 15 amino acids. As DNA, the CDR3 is TGTGCCAGCAGCCAAGTTGGACACCGGAACACTGAAGCTTTCTTT. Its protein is CASSQVGHRNTEAFF.

The CDR3 here is CASSSGQEGSPLHF. In nucleotides, the CDR3 is TGCGCCAGCAGCTCCGGACAGGAAGGCTCACCCCTCCACTTT. This sequence joins TRBV5-1 and TRBJ1-6; TRBD1 matches at 7 bases. The junction had 7 bases not matched to a gene; V was cut back by 3 bases and J by 10 bases. CDR1 SGHRS and CDR2 YFSETQ come from the germline V gene. The CDR3 loop spans 14 amino acids. The whole variable domain, filled in from reference TRBV5-1 and TRBJ1-6, reads KAGVTQTPRYLIKTRGQQVTLSCSPISGHRSVSWYQQTPGQGLQFLFEYFSETQRNKGNFPGRFSGRQFSNSRSEMNVSTLELGDSALYLCASSSGQEGSPLHFGNGTRLTVT.

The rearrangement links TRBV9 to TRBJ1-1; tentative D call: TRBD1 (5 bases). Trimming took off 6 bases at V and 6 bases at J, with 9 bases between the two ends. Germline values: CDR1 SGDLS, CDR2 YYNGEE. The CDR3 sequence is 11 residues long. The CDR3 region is CASKNRPEAFF. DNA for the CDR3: TGTGCCAGCAAAAACAGGCCTGAAGCTTTCTTT. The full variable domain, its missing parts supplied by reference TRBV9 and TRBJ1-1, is DSGVTQTPKHLITATGQRVTLRCSPRSGDLSVYWYQQSLDQGLQFLIQYYNGEERAKGNILERFSAQQFPDLHSELNLSSLELGDSALYFCASKNRPEAFFGQGTRLTVV.

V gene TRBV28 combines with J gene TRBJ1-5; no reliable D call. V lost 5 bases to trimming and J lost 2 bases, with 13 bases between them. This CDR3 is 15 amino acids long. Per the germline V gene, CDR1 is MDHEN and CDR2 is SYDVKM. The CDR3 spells CASSGGEEGNQPQHF. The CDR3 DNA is TGTGCCAGCAGTGGTGGGGAGGAAGGCAATCAGCCCCAGCATTTT.

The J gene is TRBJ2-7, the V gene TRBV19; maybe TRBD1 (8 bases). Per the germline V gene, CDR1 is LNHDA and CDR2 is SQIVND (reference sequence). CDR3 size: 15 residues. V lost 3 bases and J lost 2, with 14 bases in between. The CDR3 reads CASSILTGGAYEQYF. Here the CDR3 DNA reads TGTGCCAGTAGTATTCTAACAGGGGGGGCCTACGAGCAGTACTTC. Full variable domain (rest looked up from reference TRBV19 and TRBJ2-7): DGGITQSPKYLFRKEGQNVTLSCEQNLNHDAMYWYRQDPGQGLRLIYYSQIVNDFQKGDIAEGYSVSREKKESFPLTVTSAQKNPTAFYLCASSILTGGAYEQYFGPGTRLTVT.

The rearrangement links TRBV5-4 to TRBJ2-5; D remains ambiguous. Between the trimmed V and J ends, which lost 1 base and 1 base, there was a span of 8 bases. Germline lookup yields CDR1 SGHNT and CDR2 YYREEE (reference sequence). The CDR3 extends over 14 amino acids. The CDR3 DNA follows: TGTGCCAGCAGCTTGAGTACAGCCCAAGAGACCCAGTACTTC. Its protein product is CASSLSTAQETQYF.

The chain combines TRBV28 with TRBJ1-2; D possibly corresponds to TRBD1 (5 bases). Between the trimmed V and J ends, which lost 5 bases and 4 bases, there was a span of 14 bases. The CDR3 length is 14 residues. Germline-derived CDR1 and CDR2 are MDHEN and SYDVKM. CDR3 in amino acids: CASSSPQGSYGYTF. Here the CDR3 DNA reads TGTGCCAGCAGTAGCCCCCAGGGAAGCTATGGCTACACCTTC.

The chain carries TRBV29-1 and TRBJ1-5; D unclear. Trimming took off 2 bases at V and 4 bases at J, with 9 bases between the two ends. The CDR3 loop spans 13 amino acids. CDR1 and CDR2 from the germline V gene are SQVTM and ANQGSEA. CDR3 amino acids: CSVEYSTNQPQHF. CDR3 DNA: TGCAGCGTTGAATATAGTACGAATCAGCCCCAGCATTTT.

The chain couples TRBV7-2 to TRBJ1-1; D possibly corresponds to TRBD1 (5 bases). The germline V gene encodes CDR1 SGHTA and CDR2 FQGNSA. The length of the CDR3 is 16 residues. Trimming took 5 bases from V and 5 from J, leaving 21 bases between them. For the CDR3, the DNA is TGTGCCAGCAGCGTCCAGGGTCGGGGGGTCGAAACTGAAGCTTTCTTT. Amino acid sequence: CASSVQGRGVETEAFF.

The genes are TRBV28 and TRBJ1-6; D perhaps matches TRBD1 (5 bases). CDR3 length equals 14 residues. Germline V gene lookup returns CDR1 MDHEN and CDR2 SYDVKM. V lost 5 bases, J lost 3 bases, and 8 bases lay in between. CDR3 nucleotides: TGTGCCAGCAGTGTAGGGGACTATAATTCACCCCTCCACTTT. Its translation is CASSVGDYNSPLHF.

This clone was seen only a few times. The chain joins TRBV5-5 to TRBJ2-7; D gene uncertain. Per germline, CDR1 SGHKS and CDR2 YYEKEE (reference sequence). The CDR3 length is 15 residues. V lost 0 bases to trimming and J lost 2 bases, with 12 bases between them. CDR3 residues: CASSLAPTATYEQYF. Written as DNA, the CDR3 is TGTGCCAGCAGCTTGGCCCCTACAGCAACCTACGAGCAGTACTTC. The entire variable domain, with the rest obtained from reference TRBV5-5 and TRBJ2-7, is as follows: DAGVTQSPTHLIKTRGQQVTLRCSPISGHKSVSWYQQVLGQGPQFIFQYYEKEERGRGNFPDRFSARQFPNYSSELNVNALLLGDSALYLCASSLAPTATYEQYFGPGTRLTVT.

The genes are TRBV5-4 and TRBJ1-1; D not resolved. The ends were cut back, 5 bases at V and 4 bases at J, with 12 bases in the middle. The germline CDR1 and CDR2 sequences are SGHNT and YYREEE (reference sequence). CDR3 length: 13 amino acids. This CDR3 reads CASRAGGGTEAFF. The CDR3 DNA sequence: TGTGCCAGCAGAGCGGGAGGAGGCACTGAAGCTTTCTTT.

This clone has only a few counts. In DNA, the CDR3 is TGTGCCAGCAGCTGGGGGGTGAACACTGAAGCTTTCTTT. The encoded protein is CASSWGVNTEAFF. The chain combines TRBV11-2 with TRBJ1-1, with D possibly being TRBD1 (5 bases). CDR1 and CDR2 (germline): SGHAT, FQNNGV. The CDR3 loop spans 13 amino acids. With 4 bases removed from V and 0 bases from J, the gap between germline ends came to 6 bases. The whole variable domain, remainder taken from reference TRBV11-2 and TRBJ1-1, is EAGVAQSPRYKIIEKRQSVAFWCNPISGHATLYWYQQILGQGPKLLIQFQNNGVVDDSQLPKDRFSAERLKGVDSTLKIQPAKLEDSAVYLCASSWGVNTEAFFGQGTRLTVV.

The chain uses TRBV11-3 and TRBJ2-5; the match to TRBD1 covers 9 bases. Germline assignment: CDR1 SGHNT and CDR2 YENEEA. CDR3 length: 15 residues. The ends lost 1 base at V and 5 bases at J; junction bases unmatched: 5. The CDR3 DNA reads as TGTGCCAGCAGCTTAGGGAACAGGGGGCACGAGACCCAGTACTTC. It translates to CASSLGNRGHETQYF.

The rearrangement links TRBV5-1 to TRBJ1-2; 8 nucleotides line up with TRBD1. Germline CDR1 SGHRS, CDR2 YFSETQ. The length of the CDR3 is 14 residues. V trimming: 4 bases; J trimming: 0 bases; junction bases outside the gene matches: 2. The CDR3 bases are TGCGCCAGCAGCGCGACAGGGGCTAACTATGGCTACACCTTC. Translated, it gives CASSATGANYGYTF.

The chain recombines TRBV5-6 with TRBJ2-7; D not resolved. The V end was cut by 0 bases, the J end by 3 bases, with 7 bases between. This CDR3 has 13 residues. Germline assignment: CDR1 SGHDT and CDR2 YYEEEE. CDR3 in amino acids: CASSLAYDYEQYF. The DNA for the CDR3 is TGTGCCAGCAGCTTGGCCTATGACTACGAGCAGTACTTC.

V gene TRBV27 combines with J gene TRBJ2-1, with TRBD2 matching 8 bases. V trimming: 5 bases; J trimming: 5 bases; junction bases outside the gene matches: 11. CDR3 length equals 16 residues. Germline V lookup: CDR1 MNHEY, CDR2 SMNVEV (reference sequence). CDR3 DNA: TGTGCCAGCAGTACCTATCGGGGGGGGGAAAACAATGAGCAGTTCTTC. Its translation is CASSTYRGGENNEQFF.

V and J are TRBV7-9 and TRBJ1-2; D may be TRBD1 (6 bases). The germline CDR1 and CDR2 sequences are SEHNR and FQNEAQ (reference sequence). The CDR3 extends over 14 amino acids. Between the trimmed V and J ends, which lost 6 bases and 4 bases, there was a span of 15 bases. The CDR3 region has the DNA TGTGCCAGCAGTTCGGACAGCTACAGCTATGGCTACACCTTC. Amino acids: CASSSDSYSYGYTF.

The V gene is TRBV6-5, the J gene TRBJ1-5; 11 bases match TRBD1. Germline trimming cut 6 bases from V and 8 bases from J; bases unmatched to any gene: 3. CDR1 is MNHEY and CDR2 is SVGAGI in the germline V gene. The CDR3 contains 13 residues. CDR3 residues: CASRLGQGEPQHF. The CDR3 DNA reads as TGTGCCAGCAGACTGGGACAGGGGGAGCCCCAGCATTTT.

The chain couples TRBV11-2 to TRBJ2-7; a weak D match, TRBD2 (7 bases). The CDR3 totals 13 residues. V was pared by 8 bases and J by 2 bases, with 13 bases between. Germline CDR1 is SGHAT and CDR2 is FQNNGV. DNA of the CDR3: TGTGCCAGCGGATCGGGGGGCCCCTACGAGCAGTACTTC. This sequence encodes CASGSGGPYEQYF.

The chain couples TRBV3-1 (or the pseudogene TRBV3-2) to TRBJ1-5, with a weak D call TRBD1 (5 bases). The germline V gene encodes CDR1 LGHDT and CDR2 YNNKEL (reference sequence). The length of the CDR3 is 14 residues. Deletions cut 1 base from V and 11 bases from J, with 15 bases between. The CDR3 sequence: CASSQAGGGDTQHF. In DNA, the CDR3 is TGTGCCAGCAGCCAAGCGGGGGGAGGTGATACCCAGCATTTT.

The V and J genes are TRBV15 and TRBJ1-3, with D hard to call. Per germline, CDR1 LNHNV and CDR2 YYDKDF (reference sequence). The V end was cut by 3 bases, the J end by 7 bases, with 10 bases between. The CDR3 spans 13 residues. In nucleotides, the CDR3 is TGTGCCACCAGCAGGGGCCCCCCCAACACCATATATTTT. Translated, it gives CATSRGPPNTIYF.

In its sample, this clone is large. The CDR3 nucleotides are TGTGCCAGCAGTCATCTACTAGCGGCTGACACAGATACGCAGTATTTT. This codes for CASSHLLAADTDTQYF. The chain couples TRBV27 to TRBJ2-3; TRBD2 aligns across 8 bases. The CDR3 loop spans 16 amino acids. The V segment lost 5 bases and the J segment 2 bases; nucleotides outside the gene matches: 9. CDR1 and CDR2 from the germline V gene are MNHEY and SMNVEV (reference sequence).

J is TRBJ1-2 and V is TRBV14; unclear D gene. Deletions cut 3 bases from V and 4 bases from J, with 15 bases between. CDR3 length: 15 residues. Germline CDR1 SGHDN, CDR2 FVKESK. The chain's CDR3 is CASSHRMGALYGYTF. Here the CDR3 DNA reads TGTGCCAGCAGCCACCGAATGGGCGCCCTCTATGGCTACACCTTC.